Below, 27 T cell receptor beta chains from the same sample are listed, as sequenced in a study of cytomegalovirus exposure and HLA in healthy donors. The study ran its PCR with 60 Vbeta and 13 Jbeta primers. TCRdb's copy holds only in-frame clones and misses some; the assay was immunoSEQ multiplex PCR. The profile shows over 15,000 clones, roughly 80% of them singletons. Material for sequencing was PBMCs. Every receptor here comes from a human donor in good health.

The chain employs TRBV7-3 and TRBJ2-3, with D possibly being TRBD1 (6 bases). Trimming removed 3 bases at V and 2 bases at J, with 12 bases between. Germline V CDR1 and CDR2: SGHTA, FQGTGA. The CDR3 is made up of 15 amino acids. As DNA, the CDR3 is TGTGCCAGCAGCTTCGGCCAGGGGCTCACAGATACGCAGTATTTT. This translates into CASSFGQGLTDTQYF. Full variable domain (rest looked up from reference TRBV7-3 and TRBJ2-3): GAGVSQTPSNKVTEKGKYVELRCDPISGHTALYWYRQSLGQGPEFLIYFQGTGAADDSGLPNDRFFAVRPEGSVSTLKIQRTERGDSAVYLCASSFGQGLTDTQYFGPGTRLTVL.

J is TRBJ2-1 and V is TRBV4-3; D is perhaps TRBD2 (6 bases). The CDR3 loop spans 15 amino acids. From germline, CDR1 is LGHNA and CDR2 YSLEER. V was shortened by 0 bases and J by 6 bases, with 12 bases between the two germline ends. CDR3 DNA sequence: TGCGCCAGCAGCCAAGAGCGGGGCCTTTTCAATGAGCAGTTCTTC. Translation: CASSQERGLFNEQFF.

The chain uses TRBV18 and TRBJ2-7, with 7 bases fitting TRBD1. CDR1 KGHSH and CDR2 LQKENI come from the germline V gene. The trim removed 6 bases at V and 2 bases at J, leaving 7 bases unmatched. The CDR3 is made up of 14 amino acids. The CDR3 reads CASSLGDRPYEQYF. The CDR3 DNA reads TGTGCCAGCTCTCTCGGGGACAGACCCTACGAGCAGTACTTC. Drawing the rest from reference TRBV18 and TRBJ2-7, the complete variable domain is NAGVMQNPRHLVRRRGQEARLRCSPMKGHSHVYWYRQLPEEGLKFMVYLQKENIIDESGMPKERFSAEFPKEGPSILRIQQVVRGDSAAYFCASSLGDRPYEQYFGPGTRLTVT.

This clone has only a few counts. The V gene is TRBV7-2, the J gene TRBJ1-2; D unclear. Between the trimmed V and J ends, which lost 1 base and 6 bases, there was a span of 6 bases. This CDR3 is built from 12 residues. The germline V gene encodes CDR1 SGHTA and CDR2 FQGNSA. The CDR3 sequence: CASSLGEDGYTF. In DNA, the CDR3 is TGTGCCAGCAGCTTAGGCGAGGATGGCTACACCTTC.

The V gene is TRBV11-3, the J gene TRBJ2-7; 12 nucleotides line up with TRBD2. The CDR3 runs 15 residues. The germline V gene encodes CDR1 SGHNT and CDR2 YENEEA. J lost 5 bases, V lost 4 bases, and 6 bases had no gene match. The CDR3 DNA sequence: TGTGCCAGCAGCTCGATACTAGCGGGAGGCGACGAGCAGTACTTC. It translates to CASSSILAGGDEQYF.

In its sample, this clone was seen once. This chain connects TRBV4-1 to TRBJ2-7; 7 bases are shared with TRBD1. Germline CDR1 MGHRA, CDR2 YSYEKL. This CDR3 is built from 12 residues. The V segment lost 3 bases and the J segment 4 bases; nucleotides outside the gene matches: 0. The CDR3 bases are TGCGCCAGCAGCCAGACAGGGTACGAGCAGTACTTC. Translated, it gives CASSQTGYEQYF.

The chain combines TRBV13 with TRBJ2-7; TRBD2 aligns across 7 bases. Per the germline V gene, CDR1 is PRHDT and CDR2 is FYEKMQ (reference sequence). This CDR3 has 14 residues. Trimming at V came to 4 bases and at J to 2 bases, leaving 5 bases not matched to a gene. As DNA, the CDR3 is TGTGCCAGCAGCTCCGGACTAGGAGCCTACGAGCAGTACTTC. It encodes CASSSGLGAYEQYF.

The V gene is TRBV30, the J gene TRBJ1-2; possibly TRBD1 for D (5 bases). Germline assignment: CDR1 GTSNPN and CDR2 SVGIG (reference sequence). V lost 6 bases and J 4 bases, leaving 12 bases between the germline ends. The CDR3 extends over 12 amino acids. DNA of the CDR3: TGTGCCTGTCAGGGAAACGGCTATGGCTACACCTTC. This sequence encodes CACQGNGYGYTF.

This clone was detected once. The rearrangement uses TRBV2 and TRBJ2-7; D is perhaps TRBD1 (5 bases). Trimming pared 10 bases from V and 1 base from J, leaving 8 bases between. Germline V lookup: CDR1 SNHLY, CDR2 FYNNEI. The CDR3 sequence is 11 residues long. The DNA for the CDR3 is TGTGCCACCAAGGGGTCCTACGAGCAGTACTTC. It specifies CATKGSYEQYF.

V and J are TRBV6-5 and TRBJ2-7; a weak D match, TRBD1 (5 bases). Trimming removed 0 bases at V and 0 bases at J, with 9 bases between. CDR1 and CDR2 from the germline V gene are MNHEY and SVGAGI. This CDR3 has 15 amino acids. CDR3: CASSYSGDSSYEQYF. Written as DNA, the CDR3 is TGTGCCAGCAGTTACTCAGGAGACAGCTCCTACGAGCAGTACTTC.

The CDR3: CASSTGQQMKRLFF. The CDR3 DNA sequence: TGTGCCAGTAGTACTGGACAGCAAATGAAAAGACTGTTTTTT. The V call is TRBV19, the J call TRBJ1-4; a weak D match, TRBD1 (6 bases). This CDR3 spans 14 amino acids. V lost 4 bases, J lost 13 bases, and 19 bases lay in between. CDR1 is LNHDA, CDR2 SQIVND, per germline (reference sequence).

The rearrangement links TRBV10-3 to TRBJ2-1; possible D gene TRBD2, 5 bases. CDR1 is ENHRY, CDR2 SYGVKD, per germline. The CDR3 loop spans 14 amino acids. The ends were cut back, 3 bases at V and 5 bases at J, with 11 bases in the middle. CDR3: CAISDGLRNNEQFF. CDR3 nucleotide sequence: TGTGCCATCAGTGATGGACTTAGGAACAATGAGCAGTTCTTC.

This clone was counted between two and nine times. The chain recombines TRBV5-6 with TRBJ2-7; D perhaps matches TRBD2 (5 bases). CDR3 length equals 12 residues. The germline V gene encodes CDR1 SGHDT and CDR2 YYEEEE. Trimming shortened V by 0 bases and J by 7 bases, and 8 bases separated the two germline ends. The CDR3 DNA follows: TGTGCCAGCAGCTTGGGACTATCAGAGCAGTACTTC. It encodes CASSLGLSEQYF.

This chain's CDR3 is CAWSYLSGNSPLHF. The CDR3 nucleotides read TGTGCCTGGAGTTATCTGAGCGGTAATTCACCCCTCCACTTT. This chain uses TRBV30 with TRBJ1-6; D gene ambiguous. The CDR3 runs 14 residues. With 2 bases removed from V and 6 bases from J, the gap between germline ends came to 11 bases. Germline V gene data show CDR1 as GTSNPN and CDR2 as SVGIG (reference sequence). Together with reference TRBV30 and TRBJ1-6, the CDR3 gives the full variable domain: SQTIHQWPATLVQPVGSPLSLECTVEGTSNPNLYWYRQAAGRGLQLLFYSVGIGQISSEVPQNLSASRPQDRQFILSSKKLLLSDSGFYLCAWSYLSGNSPLHFGNGTRLTVT.

V and J are TRBV7-8 and TRBJ2-1; no firm D call. The ends were cut back, 7 bases at V and 4 bases at J, with 11 bases in the middle. The germline CDR1 and CDR2 sequences are SGHVS and FQNEAQ. The CDR3 is 13 amino acids. The CDR3 loop reads CASTLTVYNEQFF. CDR3 DNA sequence: TGTGCCAGCACCCTAACCGTATACAATGAGCAGTTCTTC.

This sequence joins TRBV18 and TRBJ1-5; D ambiguous. Germline V gene sequence: CDR1 KGHSH, CDR2 LQKENI. The CDR3 is 14 residues long. The V and J ends lost 3 bases and 3 bases respectively, with 9 bases between them. The CDR3 DNA follows: TGTGCCAGCTCACCTGAGGCTTACAATCAGCCCCAGCATTTT. Translating it yields CASSPEAYNQPQHF.

The genes are TRBV28 and TRBJ2-1; 8 bases agree with TRBD2. V dropped 10 bases and J dropped 3; count of bases not matched to a gene: 8. The germline V gene encodes CDR1 MDHEN and CDR2 SYDVKM. The CDR3 extends over 14 amino acids. The CDR3 loop is CATLGLAGYNEQFF. In DNA form, the CDR3 reads TGTGCCACCCTGGGGCTAGCGGGCTACAATGAGCAGTTCTTC.

This CDR3 reads CASSQERGRLAKLFF. For the CDR3, the DNA is TGCGCCAGCAGCCAAGAGCGCGGCCGCTTGGCAAAACTGTTTTTT. This chain joins TRBV4-3 and TRBJ1-4; D is uncertain. The V and J ends lost 0 bases and 10 bases respectively, with 15 bases between them. CDR1 is LGHNA and CDR2 is YSLEER in the germline V gene. This CDR3 has 15 amino acids.

This clone was seen more than once but under ten times. V and J are TRBV7-9 and TRBJ1-6, with D possibly being TRBD1 (5 bases). CDR3 length equals 14 residues. The ends were cut back, 5 bases at V and 10 bases at J, with 15 bases in the middle. Germline V lookup: CDR1 SEHNR, CDR2 FQNEAQ (reference sequence). This chain's CDR3 is CASSQTATQSPLHF. CDR3 bases: TGTGCCAGCAGCCAGACAGCAACTCAATCACCCCTCCACTTT.

This clone was counted only a few times. The chain carries TRBV4-3 and TRBJ2-1, with 8 positions matching TRBD2. V shed 1 base, J shed 7 bases, and the junction held 9 bases outside the gene matches. This CDR3 comprises 16 residues. Germline CDR1 reads LGHNA; CDR2 reads YSLEER. CDR3 region: CASSQGGTRGLNEQFF. The CDR3 nucleotides are TGCGCCAGCAGCCAAGGTGGGACTAGGGGGTTGAATGAGCAGTTCTTC.

The chain joins TRBV6-6 to TRBJ2-7; 10 bases are shared with TRBD1. Germline CDR1 reads MNHNY; CDR2 reads SVGAGI (reference sequence). Trimming removed 0 bases from V and 4 bases from J; junction bases left unmatched: 3. This CDR3 has 15 residues. Here the CDR3 reads CASSYSDRGGYEQYF. The CDR3 nucleotides are TGTGCCAGCAGTTACTCGGACAGGGGGGGGTACGAGCAGTACTTC.

The rearrangement uses TRBV11-2 and TRBJ2-7; 11 nucleotides line up with TRBD2. CDR1 is SGHAT, CDR2 FQNNGV, per germline. The CDR3 spans 14 residues. With 3 bases clipped from V and 7 bases from J, the junction kept 5 bases outside the gene matches. CDR3 nucleotides: TGTGCCAGCAGCTTCGTAGCGGGAGGGTGGGAGCAGTACTTC. Translating gives CASSFVAGGWEQYF. Full variable domain (missing parts from reference TRBV11-2 and TRBJ2-7): EAGVAQSPRYKIIEKRQSVAFWCNPISGHATLYWYQQILGQGPKLLIQFQNNGVVDDSQLPKDRFSAERLKGVDSTLKIQPAKLEDSAVYLCASSFVAGGWEQYFGPGTRLTVT.

This clone appeared a single time. The CDR3 DNA is TGTGCCAGCAGCTCCCCGGTCAGACAGGACGGGACCCAGTACTTC. Its protein is CASSSPVRQDGTQYF. V and J are TRBV7-2 and TRBJ2-5; the D gene is possibly TRBD1 (6 bases). Trimming removed 4 bases from V and 7 bases from J, with 19 bases in between. This CDR3 has 15 amino acids. Germline CDR1 reads SGHTA; CDR2 reads FQGNSA.

For this clone: One junction end disagrees with the germline gene, perhaps due to a read error. This chain uses TRBV6-6 with TRBJ1-2; D is unclear. This CDR3 has 13 amino acids. CDR1 is MNHNY and CDR2 is SVGAGI in the germline V gene (reference sequence). DNA of the CDR3: TGTGCCAGCAGGCCGACACATAACAATGGCTACACCTTC. Protein: CASRPTHNNGYTF.

The rearrangement uses TRBV11-2 and TRBJ2-1; D may be TRBD1 (5 bases). This CDR3 has 15 residues. Germline V gene lookup returns CDR1 SGHAT and CDR2 FQNNGV. The germline V and J ends were trimmed by 3 bases and 6 bases, with 15 bases remaining between them. CDR3 amino acids: CASSLLLVGVNEQFF. In DNA form, the CDR3 reads TGTGCCAGCAGCTTGCTCCTAGTAGGGGTCAATGAGCAGTTCTTC.

V gene TRBV4-2 combines with J gene TRBJ2-1, with a possible D match to TRBD1 (6 bases). V lost 3 bases, J lost 9 bases, and 6 bases lay in between. Germline V gives CDR1 LGHNA, CDR2 YNFKEQ. CDR3 length: 11 amino acids. The CDR3 reads CASSHRGEQFF. CDR3 sequence (DNA): TGTGCCAGCAGCCACAGGGGTGAGCAGTTCTTC.

The V call is TRBV5-1, the J call TRBJ2-7, with 7 bases aligning to TRBD2. The junction had 6 bases not matched to a gene; V was cut back by 0 bases and J by 0 bases. CDR1 is SGHRS, CDR2 YFSETQ, per germline. The CDR3 is 16 amino acids. CDR3 DNA sequence: TGCGCCAGCAGCTTGGGAGGGAGCGGGACCTCCTACGAGCAGTACTTC. This translates into CASSLGGSGTSYEQYF.